One sample yielded the 20 T cell receptor beta chains listed below, sequenced in a study of T cells in narcolepsy. Profiling relied on immunoSEQ multiplex PCR, and the TCRdb table lists in-frame clones only, not all of them. The table records tens of thousands of clones, approximately 84% of them present only once. Input material: CD45RA- memory CD4+ T cells from PBMCs. The receptors shown here come from a human donor with narcolepsy.

V and J are TRBV2 and TRBJ1-5; no reliable D call. V lost 4 bases to trimming and J lost 11 bases, with 12 bases between them. CDR3 length equals 12 residues. Germline V gene data show CDR1 as SNHLY and CDR2 as FYNNEI. This chain's CDR3 is CASSGFMGSQHF. The CDR3 nucleotides read TGTGCCAGCAGTGGGTTTATGGGTTCCCAGCATTTT.

On this clone: One junction end does not reproduce the germline sequence, and a read error may be involved. Other DNA sequences within the sample encode an identical CDR3. The rearrangement joins TRBV7-9 to TRBJ1-1; 9 bases line up with TRBD1. This CDR3 is built from 14 residues. Germline assignment: CDR1 SEHNR and CDR2 FQNEAQ (reference sequence). The CDR3 nucleotides read TGTGCCAGCAGCCGGACAGGGGTAAACACTGAAGCCTTCTTT. Translation gives CASSRTGVNTEAFF.

The V gene is TRBV9, the J gene TRBJ2-3; 9 nucleotides line up with TRBD2. V lost 0 bases and J lost 1; bases outside the gene matches: 0. The CDR3 extends over 15 amino acids. Germline CDR1 is SGDLS and CDR2 is YYNGEE. CDR3 protein: CASSVGLAGTDTQYF. The CDR3 region has the DNA TGTGCCAGCAGCGTAGGACTAGCGGGCACAGATACGCAGTATTTT.

This sequence joins TRBV15 and TRBJ2-3; 7 bases are shared with TRBD2. The CDR3 loop spans 15 amino acids. V lost 3 bases to trimming and J lost 3 bases; unmatched junction nucleotides: 6. Germline lookup yields CDR1 LNHNV and CDR2 YYDKDF (reference sequence). The CDR3 reads CATSRGRGGTDTQYF. CDR3 DNA: TGTGCCACCAGCAGGGGGAGGGGAGGGACAGATACGCAGTATTTT. Full variable domain (remainder filled in from reference TRBV15 and TRBJ2-3): DAMVIQNPRYQVTQFGKPVTLSCSQTLNHNVMYWYQQKSSQAPKLLFHYYDKDFNNEADTPDNFQSRRPNTSFCFLDIRSPGLGDTAMYLCATSRGRGGTDTQYFGPGTRLTVL.

The chain employs TRBV7-2 and TRBJ2-4; maybe TRBD2 (6 bases). This CDR3 is built from 14 residues. V was trimmed by 8 bases and J by 9 bases, leaving 20 bases between them. CDR1 and CDR2 from the germline V gene are SGHTA and FQGNSA. For the CDR3, the DNA is TGTGCCAGCTGGGACCGGGCATCCGGGGGCATTCAGTACTTC. Its protein is CASWDRASGGIQYF.

J is TRBJ2-7 and V is TRBV21-1; the table's D call, TRBD1, has no DNA check behind it. TRBV21-1 is a known pseudogene. CDR3 length: 13 residues. The DNA of the CDR3 is TGTGCCAGCGCCGATGGGCTATCCTACGAGCAGTACGTC. Protein sequence: CASADGLSYEQYV.

V gene TRBV28 combines with J gene TRBJ1-3; possibly TRBD1 for D (6 bases). V lost 8 bases and J 4 bases, leaving 18 bases between the germline ends. The CDR3 totals 15 residues. Germline V gives CDR1 MDHEN, CDR2 SYDVKM. Here the CDR3 DNA reads TGTGCCAGCGGAGACGGACAGCTTGAGGGAAACACCATATATTTT. Protein sequence: CASGDGQLEGNTIYF.

The chain is built from TRBV18 and TRBJ2-6; possible D gene TRBD2, 7 bases. CDR3 size: 19 residues. Looked up from germline, CDR1 is KGHSH and CDR2 is LQKENI. V shed 0 bases and J shed 0 bases, with 15 bases lying between them. The CDR3 loop reads CASSPPGGGASSGANVLTF. In DNA form, the CDR3 reads TGTGCCAGCTCACCACCAGGAGGGGGGGCCAGCTCTGGGGCCAACGTCCTGACTTTC.

The chain couples TRBV7-6 to TRBJ2-5; 8 nucleotides match TRBD1. The J call could be wrong; TRBJ2-7 is a better fit for the DNA end. Germline CDR1 reads SGHVS; CDR2 reads FNYEAQ. The CDR3 sequence is 13 residues long. The CDR3 DNA reads TGTGCCAGCAGTACAGGGGGTGTTTACGAGCAGTACTTC. Translating gives CASSTGGVYEQYF.

The chain joins TRBV7-2 to TRBJ2-3; a weak D match, TRBD2 (6 bases). This CDR3 spans 13 amino acids. Germline V CDR1 and CDR2: SGHTA, FQGNSA. Trimming left V 3 bases short and J 8 bases short, with 12 bases between. The CDR3 reads CASSFERLGTQYF. CDR3 DNA: TGTGCCAGCAGCTTCGAGAGACTAGGTACGCAGTATTTT.

The rearrangement joins TRBV2 to TRBJ1-1, with unresolved D. Germline values: CDR1 SNHLY, CDR2 FYNNEI. The CDR3 has 12 amino acids. V shed 7 bases and J shed 7 bases, with 13 bases lying between them. CDR3 residues: CASKGTGSEAFF. The CDR3 DNA reads TGTGCCAGCAAAGGAACCGGAAGTGAAGCTTTCTTT. The full variable domain, with the rest looked up from reference TRBV2 and TRBJ1-1, is EPEVTQTPSHQVTQMGQEVILRCVPISNHLYFYWYRQILGQKVEFLVSFYNNEISEKSEIFDDQFSVERPDGSNFTLKIRSTKLEDSAMYFCASKGTGSEAFFGQGTRLTVV.

In DNA, the CDR3 is TGTGCCAGCAGCCCGGGTGCGGGGAATAGGCCAGATACGCAGTATTTT. This encodes CASSPGAGNRPDTQYF. The chain recombines TRBV5-6 with TRBJ2-3; D might be TRBD2 (6 bases). Germline assignment: CDR1 SGHDT and CDR2 YYEEEE. V was shortened by 4 bases and J by 4 bases, with 19 bases between the two germline ends. CDR3 size: 16 residues.

This chain joins TRBV19 and TRBJ1-4, with TRBD1 identical over 8 bases. Germline values: CDR1 LNHDA, CDR2 SQIVND (reference sequence). The CDR3 covers 14 residues. V was clipped by 4 bases and J by 8 bases; unmatched bases: 6. CDR3 bases: TGTGCCAGTAGTAACCGACAGGGGCAAGAAAAACTGTTTTTT. Its protein product is CASSNRQGQEKLFF.

The V call is TRBV5-4, the J call TRBJ1-6, with 11 bases matching TRBD1. Losses at the gene ends were 4 bases for V and 7 bases for J; bases not matched to a gene: 7. Germline V gene data show CDR1 as SGHNT and CDR2 as YYREEE (reference sequence). The CDR3 sequence is 16 residues long. The CDR3 DNA reads as TGTGCCAGCAGCACCCGGGACAGGGGGAGGAATTCACCCCTCCACTTT. It translates to CASSTRDRGRNSPLHF.

The V gene is TRBV19, the J gene TRBJ2-7, with D perhaps being TRBD1 or TRBD2 (5 bases each). Trimming took 4 bases from V and 3 from J, leaving 16 bases between them. From germline, CDR1 is LNHDA and CDR2 SQIVND (reference sequence). This CDR3 has 15 amino acids. The CDR3, as DNA: TGTGCCAGTAGTAAGGGACCTTGGGCGGACTACGAGCAGTACTTC. It yields the protein CASSKGPWADYEQYF.

J is TRBJ1-5 and V is TRBV27; D call uncertain. This CDR3 is built from 14 residues. The V end was cut by 4 bases, the J end by 3 bases, with 10 bases between. Looked up from germline, CDR1 is MNHEY and CDR2 is SMNVEV (reference sequence). As DNA, the CDR3 is TGTGCCAGCAGTTCCCTGGATCCCAATCAGCCCCAGCATTTT. Its translation is CASSSLDPNQPQHF.

This clone has only one observation. V usage is TRBV30 and J usage is TRBJ2-7; 9 positions agree with TRBD2. With 5 bases clipped from V and 5 bases from J, the junction kept 16 bases outside the gene matches. Germline lookup yields CDR1 GTSNPN and CDR2 SVGIG (reference sequence). This CDR3 contains 16 residues. In DNA form, the CDR3 reads TGTGCCTGGGACCCGGTCGTTGCTAGCGGGATCAACGAGCAGTACTTC. Translating it yields CAWDPVVASGINEQYF.

This clone came up a few times. The chain combines TRBV28 with TRBJ2-5; weak D call: TRBD2 (7 bases). CDR1 is MDHEN and CDR2 is SYDVKM in the germline V gene. This CDR3 comprises 16 residues. Trimming cost V 5 bases and J 3 bases, with 19 bases left between them. This CDR3 is CASSPPGGHGKETQYF. The CDR3, as DNA: TGTGCCAGCAGTCCCCCGGGGGGCCACGGGAAAGAGACCCAGTACTTC.

The chain uses TRBV30 and TRBJ2-3; D is undetermined. V was pared by 3 bases and J by 5 bases, with 12 bases between. The germline V gene encodes CDR1 GTSNPN and CDR2 SVGIG (reference sequence). The CDR3 loop spans 13 amino acids. The CDR3 DNA reads TGTGCCTGGAGGCCTGGGTTTGTAGATACGCAGTATTTT. Its protein product is CAWRPGFVDTQYF.

This chain uses TRBV7-8 with TRBJ1-5; TRBD1 is a possible D gene (5 bases). Germline values: CDR1 SGHVS, CDR2 FQNEAQ. This CDR3 spans 16 amino acids. V lost 1 base to trimming and J lost 6 bases, with 16 bases between them. CDR3: CASSLGGGGATQPQHF. CDR3 in DNA: TGTGCCAGCAGCTTAGGAGGCGGAGGGGCCACTCAGCCCCAGCATTTT.